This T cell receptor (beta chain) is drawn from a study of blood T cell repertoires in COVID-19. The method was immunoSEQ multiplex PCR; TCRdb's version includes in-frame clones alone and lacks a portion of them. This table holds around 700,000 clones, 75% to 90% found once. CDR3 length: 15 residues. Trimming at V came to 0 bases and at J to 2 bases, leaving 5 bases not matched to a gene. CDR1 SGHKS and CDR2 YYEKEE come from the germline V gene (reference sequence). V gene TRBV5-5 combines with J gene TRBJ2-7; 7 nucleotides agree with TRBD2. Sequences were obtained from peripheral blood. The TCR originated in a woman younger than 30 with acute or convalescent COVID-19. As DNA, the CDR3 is TGTGCCAGCAGCTTGGCCCCCGGGGGGACCTACGAGCAGTACTTC. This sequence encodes CASSLAPGGTYEQYF.